The entry below gives a single T cell receptor beta chain sequence along with its context. As yet, its antigen is unknown. The data were obtained in a study of blood T cells in healthy people across ages. The authors ran a second PCR of roughly 6 to 12 cycles using a sample-barcoded 5' primer and a J-beta primer mix. TCRdb reanalysed the 5' RACE reads using MiXCR and keeps one entry per CDR3 protein. The data contain around 1,600,000 distinct CDR3 sequences, roughly two fifths of them singletons. This CDR3 is 15 amino acids long. Trimming removed 0 bases from V and 7 bases from J, with 16 bases in between. Germline V lookup: CDR1 DFQATT, CDR2 SNEGSKA (reference sequence). Points from the study as a whole: CMV status of donors was unknown, possibly confounding expanded clonotype changes. Greater diversity and more naive CD4+ cells were seen in long-lived donors than in aged donors.

The chain is built from TRBV20-1 and TRBJ2-1; D unclear. This clonotype originated in a woman in her late teens or twenties in good health. The sequenced sample was blood. As DNA, the CDR3 is TGCAGTGCTAGAGATCTGTTACTCCCTAGGAATGAGCAGTTCTTC. It yields the protein CSARDLLLPRNEQFF.